These 8 T cell receptor beta chains originate from one sample sequenced in a study of radiotherapy plus CTLA-4 blockade in lung cancer. Assay used: immunoSEQ multiplex PCR; TCRdb lists only in-frame clones, some missing. The data show about 97,000 clones, 60% to 75% seen once. Specimen: peripheral blood, collected from a patient treated with radiotherapy plus ipilimumab. These receptors all come from a human donor with non-small cell lung cancer who had a partial response to radiotherapy plus ipilimumab. Some clones in this sample may be carry-over from other donors' samples.

The rearrangement joins TRBV9 to TRBJ2-5; 9 bases map to TRBD2. J gave up 2 bases and V 1 base, and 3 bases lay outside the gene matches. The CDR3 loop spans 15 amino acids. Germline V gene sequence: CDR1 SGDLS, CDR2 YYNGEE. The CDR3 spells CASSVLAGHQETQYF. DNA of the CDR3: TGTGCCAGCAGCGTACTAGCGGGACATCAAGAGACCCAGTACTTC.

This clone came up a few times. This sequence joins TRBV6-1 and TRBJ2-7, with 14 nucleotides matching TRBD2. The CDR3 contains 14 residues. Trimming removed 7 bases from V and 3 bases from J; junction bases left unmatched: 2. Germline CDR1 and CDR2: MNHNS and SASEGT. CDR3 sequence: CASTGLAGVYEQYF. The CDR3 DNA is TGTGCCAGCACGGGACTAGCGGGAGTCTACGAGCAGTACTTC.

The CDR3: CASSYPSGTGYGYTF. The CDR3 DNA sequence: TGTGCCAGCAGTTATCCCTCCGGGACAGGCTATGGCTACACCTTC. The chain combines TRBV28 with TRBJ1-2, with TRBD1 matching over 8 bases. The junction had 8 bases not matched to a gene; V was cut back by 4 bases and J by 4 bases. The CDR3 has 15 residues. Germline lookup yields CDR1 MDHEN and CDR2 SYDVKM.

This chain links TRBV27 with TRBJ2-1; 14 bases map to TRBD2. This CDR3 has 18 amino acids. Germline CDR1 MNHEY, CDR2 SMNVEV (reference sequence). With V trimmed by 6 bases and J by 8 bases, 15 bases remained unmatched. CDR3 DNA: TGTGCCAGCAGCAACGGGACTAGCGGGAGTAGAGGCCTACATGAGCAGTTCTTC. Translating it yields CASSNGTSGSRGLHEQFF.

Points on this clone: Distinct nucleotide sequences in the sample also encode this CDR3. The rearrangement joins TRBV7-9 to TRBJ1-5, with unresolved D. V was pared by 3 bases and J by 0 bases, with 9 bases between. The CDR3 has 15 residues. From germline, CDR1 is SEHNR and CDR2 FQNEAQ (reference sequence). The CDR3 DNA reads TGTGCCAGCAGCTTGGGAGGTTATAGCAATCAGCCCCAGCATTTT. This sequence encodes CASSLGGYSNQPQHF.

In this sample, this clone turned up once. The chain links TRBV7-9 to TRBJ2-7; TRBD1 agrees at 8 bases. Germline trimming cut 5 bases from V and 6 bases from J; bases unmatched to any gene: 9. The CDR3 extends over 14 amino acids. Germline-derived CDR1 and CDR2 are SEHNR and FQNEAQ (reference sequence). The CDR3 DNA is TGTGCCAGCAGCAATCCCGACAGGGGCCTCGAGCAGTACTTC. Its protein product is CASSNPDRGLEQYF.

V usage is TRBV5-1 and J usage is TRBJ2-1, with 7 bases lining up with TRBD1. Germline-derived CDR1 and CDR2 are SGHRS and YFSETQ. The CDR3 is made up of 15 amino acids. After removal of 2 bases from V and 4 bases from J, the junction contained 6 bases not matched to a gene. The CDR3 coding sequence is TGCGCCAGCAGCTTAACCGGGACAGAATACAATGAGCAGTTCTTC. Translated, it gives CASSLTGTEYNEQFF.

The rearrangement joins TRBV23-1 to TRBJ1-4; possible D gene TRBD1, 5 bases. TRBV23-1 is sorted into the ORF group, with uncertain function. This CDR3 is 19 amino acids long. Between the trimmed V and J ends, which lost 2 bases and 0 bases, there was a span of 19 bases. The CDR3 region is CASSQRAQGVEATNEKLFF. CDR3 in DNA: TGCGCCAGCAGTCAAAGGGCGCAAGGGGTAGAGGCAACTAATGAAAAACTGTTTTTT.